The sequence of this T cell receptor (beta chain) was determined in a study of human T cells and chemical hapten exposure (dated by TCRdb to about 2021). With respect to the entire study: For sensitization, 2% DPC in acetone was applied to a 2 cm by 2 cm area of upper inner arm skin. Patients additionally received weekly therapeutic DPC doses to the scalp throughout the approximately 25-week study period. Patch testing was done on the upper back using Finn chambers containing 0.01% DPC, and results were scored after 6 days according to International Contact Dermatitis Research Group standards. The mostly female patient cohort included alopecia areata with under or over 50% scalp involvement, alopecia totalis and alopecia universalis. Libraries were pooled for sequencing, and variation in per-sample TCR yields was attributed mainly to small differences in library volumes within the pool. This study followed changes in the peripheral blood TCR repertoire in vivo during primary and secondary sensitization of alopecia patients to the hapten diphenylcyclopropenone (DPC). Patient blood was sampled pre-sensitization (week 0) and at 2, 6 and about 24 weeks after DPC sensitization. Around 30 alopecia patients provided blood for TCR sequencing at one to four time points (pre-sensitization, 2, 6 and 24 weeks). The full study reports these points: DPC sensitization did not change how many TCRs were above 1 in 1000 frequency, and no evidence was found of alterations in global repertoire structure. Repeated subsampling changed both the strength of the expansion versus patch-test correlation and the threshold at which that correlation became significant. Expanded TCRs formed significantly more large CDR3 similarity clusters than pre-sensitization or healthy control sets, consistent with antigen-driven responses. Patch test score correlated positively with the number of PT1 expanded TCRs, reaching significance at thresholds 8, 16 and 32 but not at 4. Because every patient had alopecia, a presumed autoimmune disease, the patients' immune response might differ from that of healthy individuals.

Measured from the cysteine to the phenylalanine, the CDR3 is 15 residues long. The kept DNA is CDR3 alone, 45 bases in frame from the first base. Trimming removed 0 bases from V and 2 bases from J, leaving 12 bases between the germline ends. Taken from the germline V gene, the CDR1 and CDR2 loops are SGDLS and YYNGEE. The sample's time point, from its label and the paper: patch test 1, 2 weeks after DPC sensitization. The sample's treatment or condition label is to be understood as: therapeutic diphenylcyclopropenone sensitization with weekly scalp DPC. At every patch-test visit, the blood draw took place before the patch test was put on. Patients were eligible if aged 18 to 70, diagnosed with alopecia and judged suitable for DPC therapy, and pregnant patients were excluded. Total RNA was isolated from unfractionated whole blood collected in Tempus Blood RNA tubes. The library was prepared using RACE. The reads were generated on a NextSeq 500. Library preparation attached unique molecular identifiers to individual cDNA molecules for quantitative, reproducible TCR counting. From each blood RNA sample, both TCR alpha and TCR beta chains were sequenced. The paper's processing steps were these. A median of around 100,000 TCRs per sample was observed, with a range of 23,224 to 690,600. The Decombinator software suite was used to annotate the V, J and CDR3 of the TCR reads. For the PS versus PT1 abundance plots, all samples were subsampled to the same number of TCRs (28,000). TCRs were defined as expanded if absent before sensitization and observed at least eight times at the 2-week time point. The public reads were reanalyzed by TCRdb: fastp trimming at Q25, MiXCR alignment, in-frame beta chains only. Entries that share a CDR3 protein sequence are merged under the most common genes and DNA. These V and J calls are TCRdb output, not the study's own analysis. The sample yields roughly 360,000 distinct CDR3 sequences; roughly 5% were counted once. The leading ten clones occupy approximately 2.3% of the sample.

This clonotype was observed many times. Its antigen has not been determined. Base-call qualities are not available, and no considerably larger clone is one nucleotide away. The clonotype was recovered from a woman in her 50s with alopecia areata. Some clones in this sample may be carry-over from other donors' samples. The source was whole blood, collected in connection with sensitization to the hapten diphenylcyclopropenone (DPC). The rearrangement joined TRBV9 to TRBJ2-7, with an unclear D gene assignment. The CDR3 in this case is CASSVGLRAPYEQYF. The sequenced DNA is TGTGCCAGCAGCGTAGGATTACGCGCGCCCTACGAGCAGTACTTC.